What follows are 21 T cell receptor beta chains derived from one specimen sequenced in a study of post-analysis software for immune sequencing data (dated by TCRdb to between 2014 and 2017). Study-wide conclusions, independent of this receptor: Patients showed significantly higher frequencies than controls for about 5 TRBV segments, among them TRBV5-6, TRBV5-1 and TRBV20-1.

These receptors lack a known antigen. Libraries were made using PCR. Sequencing used an Illumina HiSeq 2500. To reduce PCR and sequencing biases, unique molecular identifiers were built into the TCR beta cDNA libraries. TCRdb reprocessing: public reads trimmed at Q25 with fastp, clones called with MiXCR, in-frame beta chains kept. Each CDR3 protein gets just one entry, which takes the most common genes and DNA from the rows behind it. This sample gives more than 350,000 distinct CDR3 sequences in total; 30% to 40% of them show up just once. Of the sample, 7.5% to 8.5% is held by the ten largest clones. The material sequenced was blood. These receptor sequences come from a girl under 10 years old with multiple sclerosis.

This clonotype showed up just a few times. The rearrangement uses TRBV7-9 and TRBJ2-7, with D maybe TRBD2 (5 bases). V was trimmed by 3 bases and J by 2 bases, leaving 11 bases between them. This CDR3 is 14 amino acids long. CDR1 and CDR2 from the germline V gene are SEHNR and FQNEAQ (reference sequence). CDR3 nucleotides: TGTGCCAGCAGCTTGATGAGCGGTACCTACGAGCAGTACTTC. Its protein product is CASSLMSGTYEQYF. Based on the CDR3 plus reference TRBV7-9 and TRBJ2-7, the full variable domain is DTGVSQNPRHKITKRGQNVTFRCDPISEHNRLYWYRQTLGQGPEFLTYFQNEAQLEKSRLLSDRFSAERPKGSFSTLEIQRTEQGDSAMYLCASSLMSGTYEQYFGPGTRLTVT.

The V and J genes are TRBV3-1 and TRBJ2-5; TRBD2 matches at 10 bases. The CDR3 totals 16 residues. Unmatched junction bases numbered 8, after V lost 4 bases and J lost 3 bases. Germline loops: CDR1 LGHDT, CDR2 YNNKEL (reference sequence). CDR3 nucleotides: TGTGCCAGCAGCCCGACCGGGACTAGCGTAAAAGAGACCCAGTACTTC. It encodes CASSPTGTSVKETQYF.

The chain couples TRBV20-1 to TRBJ2-7; D possibly corresponds to TRBD1 (5 bases). CDR1 is DFQATT and CDR2 is SNEGSKA in the germline V gene (reference sequence). The CDR3 runs to 16 residues. The V end was cut by 0 bases, the J end by 0 bases, with 15 bases between. The DNA for the CDR3 is TGCAGTGCTAGAGATTACCAGGGCGTCAGCTCCTACGAGCAGTACTTC. It encodes CSARDYQGVSSYEQYF.

This chain links TRBV12-3 or TRBV12-4 with TRBJ1-2, with 7 bases lining up with TRBD1. CDR3 length: 15 residues. V lost 4 bases to trimming and J lost 4 bases; unmatched junction nucleotides: 9. The CDR3 loop reads CASSSKQGSSYGYTF. DNA of the CDR3: TGTGCCAGCAGTTCTAAACAGGGGAGTTCCTATGGCTACACCTTC.

The rearrangement uses TRBV7-2 and TRBJ2-7; 7 positions match TRBD1. The CDR3 spans 16 residues. The J segment lost 0 bases and the V segment lost 1 base, leaving 6 bases of the junction unmatched. Germline V gene sequence: CDR1 SGHTA, CDR2 FQGNSA. The CDR3 DNA is TGTGCCAGCAGCTTAGTGCACAGGGACAGCTCCTACGAGCAGTACTTC. Its translation is CASSLVHRDSSYEQYF. The full variable domain, in which reference TRBV7-2 and TRBJ2-7 provide the parts outside the CDR3, is GAGVSQSPSNKVTEKGKDVELRCDPISGHTALYWYRQSLGQGLEFLIYFQGNSAPDKSGLPSDRFSAERTGGSVSTLTIQRTQQEDSAVYLCASSLVHRDSSYEQYFGPGTRLTVT.

The rearrangement links TRBV11-2 to TRBJ2-1, with a weak D call TRBD1 (6 bases). CDR1 SGHAT and CDR2 FQNNGV come from the germline V gene. The CDR3 is made up of 16 amino acids. V was pared by 1 base and J by 0 bases, with 10 bases between. As DNA, the CDR3 is TGTGCCAGCAGCTTAGGAGTAGGGGGCTCCTACAATGAGCAGTTCTTC. Amino acid sequence: CASSLGVGGSYNEQFF. Full variable domain (missing parts from reference TRBV11-2 and TRBJ2-1): EAGVAQSPRYKIIEKRQSVAFWCNPISGHATLYWYQQILGQGPKLLIQFQNNGVVDDSQLPKDRFSAERLKGVDSTLKIQPAKLEDSAVYLCASSLGVGGSYNEQFFGPGTRLTVL.

This clonotype was seen a handful of times. This chain uses TRBV7-9 with TRBJ1-2; TRBD1 aligns across 7 bases. The CDR3 covers 17 residues. The germline gives CDR1 SEHNR, CDR2 FQNEAQ (reference sequence). With 4 bases clipped from V and 4 bases from J, the junction kept 15 bases outside the gene matches. In DNA form, the CDR3 reads TGTGCCAGCAGCTCGGGACAGCAAAACAAATATCTCTATGGCTACACCTTC. It yields the protein CASSSGQQNKYLYGYTF.

This clonotype turned up a few times. The chain links TRBV20-1 to TRBJ2-7; tentatively, D is TRBD2 (7 bases). CDR3 length equals 14 residues. The germline V and J ends were trimmed by 6 bases and 3 bases, with 18 bases remaining between them. Germline CDR1 is DFQATT and CDR2 is SNEGSKA (reference sequence). CDR3: CSARGEGDHYEQYF. Written as DNA, the CDR3 is TGCAGTGCCCGGGGGGAGGGGGACCACTACGAGCAGTACTTC.

This clonotype was seen a few times. The chain recombines TRBV6-2 or TRBV6-3 with TRBJ2-1; maybe TRBD2 (6 bases). Germline values: CDR1 MNHEY, CDR2 SVGEGT. V was trimmed by 6 bases and J by 3 bases, leaving 18 bases between them. The CDR3 runs to 16 residues. CDR3 in DNA: TGTGCCAGCAGGCGATCAGGGCGGGGCTACTACAATGAGCAGTTCTTC. This encodes CASRRSGRGYYNEQFF.

This clonotype turned up a few times. V usage is TRBV6-5 and J usage is TRBJ2-5; D is uncertain. Trimming shortened V by 2 bases and J by 4 bases, and 8 bases separated the two germline ends. This CDR3 spans 13 amino acids. Germline CDR1 reads MNHEY; CDR2 reads SVGAGI. The CDR3 region has the DNA TGTGCCAGCAGTTACGGCCCCTCAGAGACCCAGTACTTC. This translates into CASSYGPSETQYF.

The rearrangement uses TRBV20-1 and TRBJ2-1; 8 bases align to TRBD2. Germline V gene sequence: CDR1 DFQATT, CDR2 SNEGSKA (reference sequence). The CDR3 consists of 17 residues. With 0 bases clipped from V and 6 bases from J, the junction kept 13 bases outside the gene matches. In DNA form, the CDR3 reads TGCAGTGCTAGAGATATTGTGGCGGGAGGAAGGGGCAATGAGCAGTTCTTC. This translates into CSARDIVAGGRGNEQFF.

Only a few counts were recorded for this clonotype. The gene calls are TRBV10-3 and TRBJ2-5; 7 nucleotides match TRBD2. The V and J ends lost 8 bases and 2 bases, in that order; junction bases with no gene match: 8. Germline V gene data show CDR1 as ENHRY and CDR2 as SYGVKD. CDR3 size: 14 residues. CDR3 region: CAISRGGSQETQYF. DNA for the CDR3: TGTGCCATCTCCCGGGGAGGGTCGCAAGAGACCCAGTACTTC.

This chain connects TRBV7-2 to TRBJ1-6; maybe TRBD1 (6 bases). CDR3 length: 15 residues. V gave up 0 bases and J gave up 10 bases, with 13 bases separating them. Germline CDR1 SGHTA, CDR2 FQGNSA. The CDR3 DNA is TGTGCCAGCAGCTTAGCGGCAGGGGTTAGATCACCCCTCCACTTT. Protein: CASSLAAGVRSPLHF.

J is TRBJ2-1 and V is TRBV4-2; a weak D match, TRBD2 (6 bases). V lost 0 bases, J lost 7 bases, and 22 bases lay in between. The germline V gene encodes CDR1 LGHNA and CDR2 YNFKEQ. The CDR3 has 18 residues. The CDR3 protein is CASSQDLTDPIRGNEQFF. CDR3 sequence (DNA): TGTGCCAGCAGCCAAGATCTGACAGATCCCATACGGGGGAATGAGCAGTTCTTC.

The chain uses TRBV27 and TRBJ2-6, with D possibly matching TRBD1 (6 bases). The CDR3 is 16 residues long. The V gene's germline CDR1 is MNHEY and CDR2 SMNVEV (reference sequence). V lost 4 bases, J lost 0 bases, and 10 bases lay in between. CDR3 sequence: CASSSIQGSGANVLTF. The CDR3 nucleotides are TGTGCCAGCAGTTCCATACAGGGCTCTGGGGCCAACGTCCTGACTTTC.

The chain carries TRBV28 and TRBJ2-3; D ambiguous. The CDR3 is 13 amino acids. Germline CDR1 MDHEN, CDR2 SYDVKM. Trimming cost V 8 bases and J 1 base, with 10 bases left between them. The CDR3 region is CASRRTGTDTQYF. DNA for the CDR3: TGTGCCAGCCGAAGGACGGGCACAGATACGCAGTATTTT. The entire variable domain, with the rest obtained from reference TRBV28 and TRBJ2-3, is as follows: DVKVTQSSRYLVKRTGEKVFLECVQDMDHENMFWYRQDPGLGLRLIYFSYDVKMKEKGDIPEGYSVSREKKERFSLILESASTNQTSMYLCASRRTGTDTQYFGPGTRLTVL.

The table lists this clonotype with a few counts. The chain uses TRBV5-4 and TRBJ2-1, with TRBD2 matching 8 bases. The CDR3 spans 16 residues. With 4 bases clipped from V and 1 base from J, the junction kept 7 bases outside the gene matches. Germline CDR1 and CDR2: SGHNT and YYREEE (reference sequence). In DNA form, the CDR3 reads TGTGCCAGCAGCCCTACCGGGACTAGGTCCTACAATGAGCAGTTCTTC. It is translated as CASSPTGTRSYNEQFF.

Comments on this clonotype: One end of the junction varies from germline; a read error may be responsible. V gene TRBV7-2 combines with J gene TRBJ2-5; 9 nucleotides align to TRBD2. The CDR3 is 15 amino acids. Germline CDR1 reads SGHTA; CDR2 reads FQGNSA. CDR3 nucleotide sequence: TGTGCCAGCAACTTAGGCGGGGGGGCTAGAGAGACCCAGTACTTC. It yields the protein CASNLGGGARETQYF.

The gene calls are TRBV20-1 and TRBJ1-4, with 8 bases lining up with TRBD1. Losses at the gene ends were 6 bases for V and 7 bases for J; bases not matched to a gene: 7. CDR1 and CDR2 from the germline V gene are DFQATT and SNEGSKA (reference sequence). CDR3 length equals 13 residues. CDR3 DNA: TGCAGTGCGCCACAGGGGGTCGTTGAAAAACTGTTTTTT. This sequence encodes CSAPQGVVEKLFF.

The sample holds a few counts of this clonotype. The rearrangement links TRBV15 to TRBJ1-2; D is uncertain. Trimming removed 0 bases at V and 8 bases at J, with 7 bases between. CDR1 LNHNV and CDR2 YYDKDF come from the germline V gene (reference sequence). The CDR3 runs 12 residues. CDR3 protein: CATSRDGGGYTF. CDR3 nucleotides: TGTGCCACCAGCAGAGATGGTGGGGGCTACACCTTC.

The rearrangement joins TRBV12-3 or TRBV12-4 to TRBJ2-3, with D tentatively TRBD1 (6 bases). This CDR3 region has 17 residues. Trimming removed 6 bases from V and 4 bases from J, with 23 bases in between. The CDR3 bases are TGTGCCAGCAGCTCCCGGGTTCTGAGACCAGGGGCAGATACGCAGTATTTT. Protein product: CASSSRVLRPGADTQYF.